This record looks at one T cell receptor (beta chain) sequence and its context. The sample is drawn from a study of T cell responses to AZD1222 COVID-19 vaccine. Germline values: CDR1 MNHEY, CDR2 SVGEGT. The CDR3 covers 12 residues. Between the trimmed V and J ends, which lost 4 bases and 0 bases, there was a span of 0 bases. Sequencing was performed with immunoSEQ multiplex PCR; in TCRdb, only in-frame clones are kept and a portion is missing. Here the sample spans around 110,000 clones, roughly 88% being singletons. This clonotype was obtained from an adult who received the AZD1222 COVID-19 vaccine. Sequenced material: peripheral blood, taken 28 days after the second AZD1222 dose. V is TRBV6-2 or TRBV6-3 and J is TRBJ2-2; D remains unclear. CDR3: CASSSNTGELFF. The CDR3 DNA reads as TGTGCCAGCAGTTCGAACACCGGGGAGCTGTTTTTT.